The 17 T cell receptor beta chains below all came from one sample that was sequenced in a study of patients and donors after allogeneic stem cell transplantation. TCRdb independently ran MiXCR on the RT-PCR reads; one entry per CDR3 protein. The sample records 70,000 to 85,000 distinct CDR3 sequences, roughly 29% being singletons. Sequenced: blood, either unsorted or a sorted T cell fraction (not recorded which). Receptors originate from a human donor who was either an allogeneic HSCT recipient or a stem cell or donor lymphocyte infusion donor (not recorded which). It is not recorded whose cells these are; they may come from a transplant donor.

This clonotype was seen ten or more times. This sequence joins TRBV7-8 and TRBJ2-1, with 12 bases that match TRBD1. Unmatched junction bases numbered 8, after V lost 1 base and J lost 7 bases. The CDR3 contains 17 residues. Germline V gives CDR1 SGHVS, CDR2 FQNEAQ. The CDR3, as DNA: TGTGCCAGCAGCTTAGTGTCGGGGACAGGGGGCTCGAATGAGCAGTTCTTC. Translating it yields CASSLVSGTGGSNEQFF.

The gene calls are TRBV5-1 and TRBJ2-5, with a possible D match to TRBD1 (5 bases). This CDR3 contains 15 residues. V lost 1 base and J lost 0, with 10 bases in between. From germline, CDR1 is SGHRS and CDR2 YFSETQ. The CDR3 DNA reads as TGCGCCAGCAGCTTGCTGACAGAGTACCAAGAGACCCAGTACTTC. This sequence encodes CASSLLTEYQETQYF.

This clonotype was seen more than once but under ten times. The chain couples TRBV30 to TRBJ2-7, with a possible D match to TRBD2 (6 bases). The germline CDR1 and CDR2 sequences are GTSNPN and SVGIG (reference sequence). The CDR3 sequence is 14 residues long. V lost 0 bases to trimming and J lost 7 bases, with 16 bases between them. For the CDR3, the DNA is TGTGCCTGGAGTGTAAAGATGTTGGGGAGGGAGCAGTACTTC. Its protein product is CAWSVKMLGREQYF.

The rearrangement joins TRBV2 to TRBJ2-7; 8 nucleotides align to TRBD1. The CDR3 is 17 residues long. The V and J ends lost 4 bases and 7 bases, in that order; junction bases with no gene match: 18. Germline V gene lookup returns CDR1 SNHLY and CDR2 FYNNEI. The CDR3 is CASSANRQGPVWSEQYF. DNA of the CDR3: TGTGCCAGCAGTGCAAACAGACAGGGGCCCGTGTGGAGTGAGCAGTACTTC.

This clonotype appeared a few times. The chain combines TRBV7-3 with TRBJ2-2; no definite D call. The CDR3 runs to 13 residues. Germline loops: CDR1 SGHTA, CDR2 FQGTGA. V lost 5 bases to trimming and J lost 3 bases, with 7 bases between them. CDR3 sequence (DNA): TGTGCCAGCAGCAGAGACTACACCGGGGAGCTGTTTTTT. It translates to CASSRDYTGELFF. The full variable domain, completed using reference TRBV7-3 and TRBJ2-2, is GAGVSQTPSNKVTEKGKYVELRCDPISGHTALYWYRQSLGQGPEFLIYFQGTGAADDSGLPNDRFFAVRPEGSVSTLKIQRTERGDSAVYLCASSRDYTGELFFGEGSRLTVL.

The chain uses TRBV7-2 and TRBJ2-1, with 7 bases identical to TRBD1. The CDR3 is 14 residues long. With V trimmed by 5 bases and J by 9 bases, 10 bases remained unmatched. Per the germline V gene, CDR1 is SGHTA and CDR2 is FQGNSA. This CDR3 is CASSPPTGFSEQFF. The CDR3 DNA reads as TGTGCCAGCAGCCCTCCGACAGGGTTCAGTGAGCAGTTCTTC.

The gene calls are TRBV9 and TRBJ2-5, with 8 bases lining up with TRBD2. This CDR3 spans 14 amino acids. CDR1 SGDLS and CDR2 YYNGEE come from the germline V gene. The V gene end was trimmed by 3 bases and the J gene end by 1 base; junction bases not matched to a gene: 2. CDR3 DNA: TGTGCCAGCAGCGCGACTAGCGTCCAAGAGACCCAGTACTTC. Translated: CASSATSVQETQYF.

This clonotype was observed a handful of times. The V and J genes are TRBV12-3 or TRBV12-4 and TRBJ1-4; 7 bases agree with TRBD1. Losses at the gene ends were 6 bases for V and 8 bases for J; bases not matched to a gene: 6. CDR3 length: 13 amino acids. The DNA for the CDR3 is TGTGCCAGCAGCCCCCAGGGGGGGGAAAAACTGTTTTTT. It yields the protein CASSPQGGEKLFF.

The rearrangement links TRBV6-6 to TRBJ2-7; D is unresolved. CDR1 and CDR2 (germline): MNHNY, SVGAGI (reference sequence). The CDR3 runs to 12 residues. Trimming removed 6 bases from V and 2 bases from J, with 8 bases in between. CDR3 loop: CASSPWTYEQYF. CDR3 nucleotide sequence: TGTGCCAGCAGCCCGTGGACCTACGAGCAGTACTTC.

The chain recombines TRBV9 with TRBJ2-2; 10 nucleotides align to TRBD2. The CDR3 totals 18 residues. V dropped 0 bases and J dropped 2; count of bases not matched to a gene: 7. CDR1 and CDR2 from the germline V gene are SGDLS and YYNGEE. Written as DNA, the CDR3 is TGTGCCAGCAGCGTAGCGAATCTAGCGGGAGTTAACACCGGGGAGCTGTTTTTT. Residues: CASSVANLAGVNTGELFF.

The chain joins TRBV19 to TRBJ2-7, with 9 bases fitting TRBD1. Germline CDR1 is LNHDA and CDR2 is SQIVND (reference sequence). With 6 bases clipped from V and 3 bases from J, the junction kept 9 bases outside the gene matches. The CDR3 consists of 15 residues. CDR3 bases: TGTGCCAGTAGGTTACAGGGGGCTACCAACTACGAGCAGTACTTC. Translated, it gives CASRLQGATNYEQYF.

The V call is TRBV5-1, the J call TRBJ2-1, with D possibly TRBD2 on 6 matching bases. This CDR3 has 15 residues. Germline CDR1 reads SGHRS; CDR2 reads YFSETQ. The V end was cut by 0 bases, the J end by 0 bases, with 7 bases between. The CDR3 reads CASSLGDSSYNEQFF. For the CDR3, the DNA is TGCGCCAGCAGCTTGGGGGACTCCTCCTACAATGAGCAGTTCTTC.

This clonotype was seen many times. Compared with germline, one end of the junction differs, possibly owing to a read error. The chain links TRBV6-6 to TRBJ2-7; 8 bases fit TRBD1. Looked up from germline, CDR1 is MNHNY and CDR2 is SVGAGI (reference sequence). This CDR3 has 13 residues. In DNA form, the CDR3 reads TGTGCCAGCAGTAAGACCGATCGGGGACAGGTTAACTTC. Protein product: CASSKTDRGQVNF.

This clonotype has more than one count but fewer than ten. V gene TRBV6-1 combines with J gene TRBJ1-5, with D perhaps TRBD1 (5 bases). This CDR3 spans 14 amino acids. Germline V CDR1 and CDR2: MNHNS, SASEGT. The germline V and J ends were trimmed by 5 bases and 0 bases, with 8 bases remaining between them. The CDR3 region is CASSYDSSNQPQHF. CDR3 bases: TGTGCCAGCAGTTATGACAGTAGCAATCAGCCCCAGCATTTT.

This clonotype was detected only a few times. The chain is built from TRBV7-9 and TRBJ2-6; D gene uncertain. Germline CDR1 SEHNR, CDR2 FQNEAQ (reference sequence). V was pared by 11 bases and J by 4 bases, with 9 bases between. CDR3 size: 12 residues. CDR3 DNA sequence: TGTGCCCCCTTTATGGGGGCCAACGTCCTGACTTTC. Residues: CAPFMGANVLTF.

The J gene is TRBJ1-2, the V gene TRBV12-3 or TRBV12-4, with D perhaps matching TRBD1 (6 bases). Trimming removed 2 bases from V and 8 bases from J, with 15 bases in between. This CDR3 is built from 14 residues. This chain's CDR3 is CASSLYRYRDGYTF. DNA for the CDR3: TGTGCCAGCAGTTTATATAGGTACAGGGACGGCTACACCTTC.

The chain links TRBV5-1 to TRBJ1-6, with 7 bases matching TRBD1. Per the germline V gene, CDR1 is SGHRS and CDR2 is YFSETQ. The CDR3 is made up of 17 amino acids. After removal of 0 bases from V and 10 bases from J, the junction contained 13 bases not matched to a gene. CDR3 sequence (DNA): TGCGCCAGCAGCTTGGGACAGGGTTTTGCGGCGGGATCACCCCTCCACTTT. It yields the protein CASSLGQGFAAGSPLHF. The variable domain in full, with the rest retrieved from reference TRBV5-1 and TRBJ1-6, is KAGVTQTPRYLIKTRGQQVTLSCSPISGHRSVSWYQQTPGQGLQFLFEYFSETQRNKGNFPGRFSGRQFSNSRSEMNVSTLELGDSALYLCASSLGQGFAAGSPLHFGNGTRLTVT.